This T cell receptor (beta chain) derives from a study of blood T cell repertoires in COVID-19. Study summary: Sample material is recorded as cDNA or gDNA derived from T cells, B-cell-depleted T cells, or PBMCs.

Original data processing: Nucleated cell counts were estimated from reference gene primer amplification. The data were produced by immunoSEQ multiplex PCR, yet TCRdb's version contains in-frame clones alone and is incomplete. That table gives V, J and clone size, and the DNA gave D and trimming. The sample contains 120,000 or so clones, roughly 72% of which appear only once. Germline V gene sequence: CDR1 SGHAT, CDR2 FQNNGV. Deletions cut 7 bases from V and 8 bases from J, with 15 bases between. The CDR3 covers 14 residues. This sequence joins TRBV11-2 and TRBJ1-6, with D possibly TRBD1 on 6 matching bases. The material sequenced was peripheral blood. The sequence was obtained from a man aged 60 to 75 with acute or convalescent COVID-19. The CDR3 nucleotides are TGTGCCAGCACCGAGGACAGCTGGGATTCACCCCTCCACTTT. Residues: CASTEDSWDSPLHF.